What follows is one T cell receptor beta chain and its context. No antigen is known for it. No base quality values were provided; no much bigger clone lies one nucleotide off. These data come from a study of shared clonotypes between healthy human individuals (dated by TCRdb to about 2020). Broadly, across the study: A few men and a couple of women, aged 18 to 49 years, made up the cohort. For each donor, CD4 naive and CD4 memory were each run on three plates, CD8 naive on two plates, and CD8 memory on one plate. Per donor, leukapheresis produced somewhere between about 0.9 and 9.5 billion PBMCs. Libraries were prepared and TCR repertoires were sequenced by different laboratories using diverse techniques, in order to increase sequencing depth and limit assay-specific biases. Blood TCR repertoires of a handful of healthy adults were deeply sequenced to estimate repertoire size and the extent of clonotype sharing between individuals. What the work shows at the level of the full study, not this receptor alone: Sampling was limited to blood, and TCR repertoires in tissue likely differ from TCR repertoires in blood. Because the study included only a small number of donors, the genetic and exposure-history diversity represented was limited. Compared with non-shared clonotypes, the clonotypes found in all four sorted-subset donors had higher generation probabilities. Across a few donors, approximately 4.9% of naive CD4, approximately 3.6% of naive CD8, approximately 2.5% of memory CD4, and about 0.4% of memory CD8 clonotypes were shared. Rarefaction of sorted-subset datasets indicated incomplete sequencing despite the large sequencing depth. Pairwise subsampling indicated that sequencing depth was expected to affect the degree of clonotype sharing among donors. Naive subsets generally had larger estimated clonotype richness than memory subsets did.

The donors were healthy, HIV-negative adults with no recently reported acute infections or vaccinations. Every donor was a Caucasian adult residing in Nashville, Tennessee, USA. The CD8 memory samples were a combination of magnetically selected CD45RO+ cells and CCR7-negative CD45RA+ effector memory (TemRA) cells. Blood was obtained by leukapheresis, after which PBMCs were separated by Ficoll-Histopaque density gradient centrifugation and cryopreserved in liquid nitrogen vapor phase. Analytical flow cytometry was used to check the purity and quantity of each magnetically sorted T cell population. Each sorted fraction had its genomic DNA isolated and then quantified by UV absorbance on a Nanodrop 2000c. Using the deep immunoSEQ assay, TCR CDR3 regions were amplified from genomic DNA by multiplex PCR. For each cell subset, the extracted genomic DNA was distributed evenly across all wells of several immunoSEQ 96-well plates, and each plate served as one replicate. For sorted subsets, roughly 200 ng genomic DNA, equal to about 30,000 T cell genomes, was loaded into each replicate PCR. Purified libraries were quantified with a Qubit 3.0 fluorometer, sized on a Bioanalyzer 2100, and re-quantified with the KAPA Library Quantification kit. Every immunoSEQ 96-well plate was sequenced on a separate single-read 150-cycle Illumina NextSeq 550 flow cell. Processing in the source paper ran as follows. Because the immunoSEQ output included only junctional sequences and no quality scores, the filtering could not be the same as the filtering used for full-length reads. To assign V/J genes and CDR3, sequences were annotated using PyIR, a Python wrapper for IgBLAST v1.9, with IMGT germline references. Reads were filtered out if the reads had weak V/J assignments (E-value above 1e-6), no CDR3, stop codons, out-of-frame junctions, or ambiguous translated residues. V3J clonotypes were defined as sequences sharing the same inferred V gene, J gene, and CDR3 amino acid sequence. To compute the percentage overlap between repertoires, the number of shared unique clonotypes was divided by the size of the smaller repertoire. Three approaches were used to assess repertoire richness: RTK rarefaction, the Chao1 estimator, and Recon v2.1 estimates of unobserved clonotypes. For all TCRbeta clonotypes obtained by the gDNA method from a handful of donors, generation probabilities were computed with OLGA. TCRdb retrieved this table from immuneACCESS and kept in-frame rearrangements only. Not all clones are present; in checked studies, unresolved V genes account for under half, and no reason is known for the remainder. V, J and clone size are those of that table, while D and trimming were read from the DNA. The sample profile shows some 700,000 clones; roughly 88% of them were found once. Jointly, the top ten make up less than 40% of the sample.

The TCR was taken from a man aged 18 to 35 in good health. Some clones in this sample may be carry-over from other donors' samples. The specimen sequenced was memory CD8+ T cells from PBMCs. Explained via the paper, the cell subset or site label denotes: CD45RO+ cells pooled with CCR7-negative TemRA cells.

The nucleotide sequence is given as TGTGCCAGCAGCCAAGTGTCCCTCTATGGCTACACCTTC. It codes for CASSQVSLYGYTF. The chain was built from TRBV14 and TRBJ1-2, with the D segment identity uncertain. Measured from the cysteine to the phenylalanine, the CDR3 is 13 residues long. Only CDR3 DNA remains: 39 bases, in frame from the first base. CDR1 and CDR2 are drawn from the germline V gene: SGHDN, FVKESK. The trim is 1 base for V and 4 bases for J, with a gap of 7 bases between the germline ends.